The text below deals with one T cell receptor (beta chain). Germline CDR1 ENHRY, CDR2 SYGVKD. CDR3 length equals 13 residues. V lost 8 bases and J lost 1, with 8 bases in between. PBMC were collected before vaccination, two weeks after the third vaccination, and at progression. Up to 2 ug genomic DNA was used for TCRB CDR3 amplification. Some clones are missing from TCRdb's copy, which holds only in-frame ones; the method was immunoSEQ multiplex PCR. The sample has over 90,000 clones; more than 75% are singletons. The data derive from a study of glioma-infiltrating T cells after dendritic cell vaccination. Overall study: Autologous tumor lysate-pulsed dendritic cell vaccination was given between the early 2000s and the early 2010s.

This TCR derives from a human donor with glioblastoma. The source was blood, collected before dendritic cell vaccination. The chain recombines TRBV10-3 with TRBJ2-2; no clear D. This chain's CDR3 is CAIGQVNTGELFF. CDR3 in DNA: TGTGCCATCGGCCAGGTGAACACCGGGGAGCTGTTTTTT.